These 2 T cell receptor beta chains were sequenced from one sample in a study of shared clonotypes between healthy human individuals. Positively selected for CCR7, the CD45RO-negative cells used as naive CD8 cells excluded terminally differentiated effector memory CD45RA+ cells. Generated by immunoSEQ multiplex PCR, the TCRdb table keeps only in-frame clones and is missing some. The data hold some 2.1 million clones, with over 85% observed a single time. Sequenced sample: naive CD8+ T cells sorted from blood. Receptors were obtained from a man younger than 35 in good health.

Turning to this clone: The sample contains more than one DNA sequence encoding this CDR3. This rearrangement joins TRBV5-4 to TRBJ2-2, with 8 bases that match TRBD2. The ends lost 2 bases at V and 0 bases at J; junction bases unmatched: 3. This CDR3 spans 16 amino acids. CDR1 and CDR2 (germline): SGHNT, YYREEE (reference sequence). CDR3 residues: CASSLAGAANTGELFF. CDR3 nucleotide sequence: TGTGCCAGCAGCTTAGCGGGGGCAGCGAACACCGGGGAGCTGTTTTTT.

The chain uses TRBV4-3 and TRBJ2-1, with TRBD2 matching 7 bases. The trim removed 2 bases at V and 4 bases at J, leaving 5 bases unmatched. Looked up from germline, CDR1 is LGHNA and CDR2 is YSLEER. This CDR3 comprises 15 residues. The CDR3: CASSQRAGEYNEQFF. In DNA, the CDR3 is TGCGCCAGCAGCCAAAGGGCGGGAGAGTACAATGAGCAGTTCTTC.